These T cell receptor beta chains were read from a single sample in a study of chronic HIV infection and antiretroviral therapy. TCRdb passed the 5' RACE reads through MiXCR, listing each CDR3 protein once. The sample includes under 55,000 distinct CDR3 sequences, approximately 20% seen only once; the top ten take around 2.8%. Material: peripheral blood. Every receptor here comes from an adult who had HIV and had not received antiretroviral therapy, or was an uninfected healthy control (not recorded which). The CDR3 runs from the conserved cysteine through the conserved F or W. The D gene is left open where the match is weak. Expanded clones get a size class; other rows say once, few or many, or leave the size out.

size | J | V | D | DNA | CDR3
few | TRBJ2-1 | TRBV10-3 | NA | TGTGCCATCACCCCCTCTGGGGCAACACGGGAGCAGTTCTTC | CAITPSGATREQFF
NA | TRBJ2-7 | TRBV24-1 | TRBD1 | TGTGCCACCAGCCGGACAGGTTACGAGCAGTACTTC | CATSRTGYEQYF
NA | TRBJ2-7 | TRBV7-9 | TRBD2 | TGTGCCAGCAGCCGTCTAGCGGGAGGGACCTACGAGCAGTACTTC | CASSRLAGGTYEQYF
few | TRBJ2-5 | TRBV10-3 | NA | TGTGCCATCAGTGAGTTAAGCGCCCAAGAGACCCAGTACTTC | CAISELSAQETQYF
few | TRBJ1-5 | TRBV28 | NA | TGTGCCAGCAGTACGACACCCCCGCCCCAGCATTTT | CASSTTPPPQHF
NA | TRBJ2-7 | TRBV20-1 | NA | TGCAGTGCTGCCACGGACTCATACGAGCAGTACTTC | CSAATDSYEQYF
many | TRBJ2-7 | TRBV28 | NA | TGTGCCAGCAGTTTATTAGGGTTGGAGCAGTACTTC | CASSLLGLEQYF
few | TRBJ2-3 | TRBV7-2 | NA | TGTGCCAGCGCTGGGCAGGGATCTGCAGATACGCAGTATTTT | CASAGQGSADTQYF
few | TRBJ1-1 | TRBV2 | NA | TGTGCCAGCATTCTCAGAAGGGGGAACACTGAAGCTTTCTTT | CASILRRGNTEAFF
many | TRBJ2-7 | TRBV20-1 | NA | TGCAGTGCTCCTCGGGACACCGAGCAGTACTTC | CSAPRDTEQYF
NA | TRBJ2-1 | TRBV2 | NA | TGTGCCAGCAGTGAAATCAAAGACTCCTACAATGAGCAGTTCTTC | CASSEIKDSYNEQFF
NA | TRBJ1-2 | TRBV3-1 | NA | TGTGCCAGCAGCCCCCCGGGGACGGCTGGCTGGATTAGCTACACCTTC | CASSPPGTAGWISYTF
few | TRBJ2-7 | TRBV7-2 | NA | TGTGCCAGCAGCTTAGTAGTGGGAGGAATCAACGAGCAGTACTTC | CASSLVVGGINEQYF
NA | TRBJ2-7 | TRBV4-1 | TRBD1 | TGCGCCAGCAGCCCCTCGGGACAGTCCTACGAGCAGTACTTC | CASSPSGQSYEQYF
NA | TRBJ2-7 | TRBV11-1 | TRBD1 | TGTGCCAGCAGCCCGGGGCAGGGGGCGAGGGAGCAGTACTTC | CASSPGQGAREQYF
few | TRBJ2-2 | TRBV29-1 | TRBD2 | TGCAGCGTTGAGGCGGGGGATAGGACCGGGGAGCTGTTTTTT | CSVEAGDRTGELFF
NA | TRBJ2-1 | TRBV4-1 | TRBD2 | TGCGCCAGCAGCCAAGAAACGACTAGCGCCCACTTCGGGAATGAGCAGTTCTTC | CASSQETTSAHFGNEQFF